The sequence of this T cell receptor beta chain was determined in a study of blood T cell repertoires in COVID-19. Study processing details: Estimates of nucleated cell counts were drawn from the amplification of reference gene primers. Only in-frame clones appear in the TCRdb table, and some are missing; sequencing was by immunoSEQ multiplex PCR. The V and J calls and clone size were taken over from that table, and D and trimming were inferred from the DNA. The repertoire holds some 150,000 clones, around 89% seen once, with about 11% in the top ten. The CDR3 runs to 18 residues. V shed 7 bases, J shed 3 bases, and the junction held 18 bases outside the gene matches. Germline CDR1 and CDR2: SGHTA and FQGNSA.

Sequenced material: peripheral blood. This chain links TRBV7-2 with TRBJ2-7; the match to TRBD2 covers 10 bases. The origin of this receptor is a woman older than 75 with acute or convalescent COVID-19. The CDR3 bases are TGTGCCAGCACCCTTAGGGCTAGCGGGGGTTATGGCTTCTACGAGCAGTACTTC. This sequence encodes CASTLRASGGYGFYEQYF.